This T cell receptor beta chain was sequenced for a study of shared clonotypes between healthy human individuals. Looked up from germline, CDR1 is SGDLS and CDR2 is YYNGEE. The CDR3 has 14 residues. Trimming cost V 3 bases and J 6 bases; bases outside gene matches: 6. Assay execution took place at the deep level. Produced via immunoSEQ multiplex PCR; TCRdb's table is partial and in-frame only. The sample records about 2 million clones, about 95% being singletons. Notes on the study in general: It was the few donors that limited the genetic and exposure-history diversity represented.

CD8 cells classed as naive were CD45RO-negative and positively selected for CCR7, excluding terminally differentiated effector memory CD45RA+ cells. A single count supports this clone. The antigen remains undetermined. This receptor was obtained from a man aged 18 to 29 in good health. The chain couples TRBV9 to TRBJ2-7, with 10 bases aligning to TRBD1. The sequencing input was naive CD8+ T cells sorted from blood. CDR3 in amino acids: CASSDGTGDGEQYF. As DNA, the CDR3 is TGTGCCAGCAGCGATGGGACAGGGGACGGCGAGCAGTACTTC.